This entry lists 4 T cell receptor beta chains sequenced from one sample in a study of CD8 T cells in ankylosing spondylitis. Points from the study as a whole: A TCR beta motif made of several highly homologous variants seemed typical of ankylosing spondylitis blood.

TCRdb re-called the 5' RACE reads with MiXCR, one entry per CDR3 protein. The table shows hundreds of thousands of distinct CDR3 sequences, with 12% occurring only once. These receptors' antigens are unknown. Sample: blood, either unsorted or a sorted T cell fraction (not recorded which). These receptors were collected from a male donor with ankylosing spondylitis.

The chain links TRBV29-1 to TRBJ1-1; D is perhaps TRBD1 (5 bases). The CDR3 extends over 13 amino acids. The germline CDR1 and CDR2 sequences are SQVTM and ANQGSEA. Trimming shortened V by 7 bases and J by 4 bases, and 16 bases separated the two germline ends. In DNA, the CDR3 is TGCAGCGCAACAGGATTACCGGCCACTGAAGCTTTCTTT. Protein sequence: CSATGLPATEAFF.

The V and J genes are TRBV10-3 and TRBJ2-2; TRBD1 agrees at 10 bases. V was clipped by 5 bases and J by 4 bases; unmatched bases: 4. The CDR3 extends over 15 amino acids. Germline CDR1 ENHRY, CDR2 SYGVKD. CDR3 loop: CAISKGQGFTGELFF. CDR3 sequence (DNA): TGTGCCATCAGTAAGGGACAGGGGTTCACCGGGGAGCTGTTTTTT.

This clonotype was detected many times. The chain employs TRBV29-1 and TRBJ2-7; D gene unclear. Trimming removed 4 bases from V and 1 base from J, with 5 bases in between. Germline V gives CDR1 SQVTM, CDR2 ANQGSEA. This CDR3 has 11 residues. The CDR3 DNA reads TGCAGCGTTGGAAATTCCTACGAGCAGTACTTC. Translation gives CSVGNSYEQYF.

This clonotype has ten or more counts. The chain employs TRBV5-1 and TRBJ2-5; D may match TRBD1 or TRBD2 (5 bases each). Looked up from germline, CDR1 is SGHRS and CDR2 is YFSETQ. The CDR3 sequence is 14 residues long. V lost 0 bases to trimming and J lost 2 bases, with 8 bases between them. The CDR3 DNA follows: TGCGCCAGCAGCTTGGAGGGACGGCAAGAGACCCAGTACTTC. This encodes CASSLEGRQETQYF. Drawing the rest from reference TRBV5-1 and TRBJ2-5, the complete variable domain is KAGVTQTPRYLIKTRGQQVTLSCSPISGHRSVSWYQQTPGQGLQFLFEYFSETQRNKGNFPGRFSGRQFSNSRSEMNVSTLELGDSALYLCASSLEGRQETQYFGPGTRLLVL.